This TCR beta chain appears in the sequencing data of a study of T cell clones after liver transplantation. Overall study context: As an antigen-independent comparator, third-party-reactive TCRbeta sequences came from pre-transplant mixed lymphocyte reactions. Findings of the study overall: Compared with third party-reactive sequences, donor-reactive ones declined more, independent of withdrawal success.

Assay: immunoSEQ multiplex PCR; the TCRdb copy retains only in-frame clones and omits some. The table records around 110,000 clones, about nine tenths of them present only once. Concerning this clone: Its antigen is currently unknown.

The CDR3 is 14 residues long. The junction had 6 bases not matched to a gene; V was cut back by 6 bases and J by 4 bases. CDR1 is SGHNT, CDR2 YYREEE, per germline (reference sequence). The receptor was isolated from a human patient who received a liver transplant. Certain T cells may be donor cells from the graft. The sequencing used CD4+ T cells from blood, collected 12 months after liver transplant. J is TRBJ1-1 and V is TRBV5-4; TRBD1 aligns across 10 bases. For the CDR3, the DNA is TGTGCCAGCAAAGTGGGACAGGGGAGCACTGAAGCTTTCTTT. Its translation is CASKVGQGSTEAFF.